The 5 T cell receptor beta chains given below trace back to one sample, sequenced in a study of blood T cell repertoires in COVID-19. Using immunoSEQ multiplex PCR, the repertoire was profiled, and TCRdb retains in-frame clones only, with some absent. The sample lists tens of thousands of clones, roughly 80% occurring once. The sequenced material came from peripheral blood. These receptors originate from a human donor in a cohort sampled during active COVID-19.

CDR3 region: CASSYVQTNQPQHF. The CDR3 DNA follows: TGTGCCAGCAGTTACGTACAGACCAATCAGCCCCAGCATTTT. The chain joins TRBV6-5 to TRBJ1-5; no clear D gene. Germline CDR1 is MNHEY and CDR2 is SVGAGI. V was shortened by 2 bases and J by 3 bases, with 8 bases between the two germline ends. The CDR3 length is 14 residues.

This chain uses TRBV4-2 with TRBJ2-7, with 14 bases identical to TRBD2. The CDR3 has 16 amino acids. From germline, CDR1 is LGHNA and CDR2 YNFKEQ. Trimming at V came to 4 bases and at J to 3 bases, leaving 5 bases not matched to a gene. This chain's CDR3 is CASSLTGTSGSYEQYF. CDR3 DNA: TGTGCCAGCAGCCTAACCGGGACTAGCGGGAGCTACGAGCAGTACTTC.

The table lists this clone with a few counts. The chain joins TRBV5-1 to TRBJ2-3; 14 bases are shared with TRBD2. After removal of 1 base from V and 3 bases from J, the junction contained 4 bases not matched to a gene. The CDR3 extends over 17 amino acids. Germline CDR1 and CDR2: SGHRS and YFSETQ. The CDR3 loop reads CASSLWTSGRQTDTQYF. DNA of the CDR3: TGCGCCAGCAGCTTGTGGACTAGCGGGAGGCAGACAGATACGCAGTATTTT.

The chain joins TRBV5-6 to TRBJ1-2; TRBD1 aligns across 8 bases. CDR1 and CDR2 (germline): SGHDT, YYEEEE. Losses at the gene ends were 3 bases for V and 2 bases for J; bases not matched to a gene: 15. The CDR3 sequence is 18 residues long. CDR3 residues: CASSWTGTGLRGNYGYTF. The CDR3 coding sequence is TGTGCCAGCAGCTGGACCGGGACAGGCCTGAGGGGAAACTATGGCTACACCTTC.

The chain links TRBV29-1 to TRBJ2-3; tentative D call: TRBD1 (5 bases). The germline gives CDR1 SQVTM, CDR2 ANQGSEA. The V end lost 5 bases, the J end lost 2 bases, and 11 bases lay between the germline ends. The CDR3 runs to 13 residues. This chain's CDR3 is CSVQGRFTDTQYF. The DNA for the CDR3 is TGCAGCGTTCAGGGCCGTTTCACAGATACGCAGTATTTT.